This entry describes one T cell receptor (beta chain). Antigen unknown. The sample originates from a study of shared clonotypes between healthy human individuals. Study background: CD4 naive and CD4 memory each took three plates per donor, while CD8 naive took two and CD8 memory one.

Genomic DNA of each subset was evenly split across several immunoSEQ plates. Generated by immunoSEQ multiplex PCR, the TCRdb table keeps only in-frame clones and is missing some. The data contain approximately 710,000 clones, 90% of them singletons. Notes on the study in general: When compared with the clonotypes that were shared by all four sorted-subset donors, the non-shared clonotypes turned out to have lower generation probabilities.

Healthy HIV-negative adults with no recent acute infections or vaccinations were recruited as donors. The origin of this receptor is a man aged 18 to 30 in good health. Some clones in this sample may be carry-over from other donors' samples. Sequences were obtained from memory CD8+ T cells from PBMCs. The subset denotes: CD45RO+ cells pooled with CCR7-negative TemRA cells.

The CDR3 coding sequence is TGTGCCAGCAGCTTAGGGTCCCTTTACACTGAAGCTTTCTTT. As protein: CASSLGSLYTEAFF. This sequence joins TRBV7-2 and TRBJ1-1; D is unclear. Germline V CDR1 and CDR2: SGHTA, FQGNSA. V lost 1 base to trimming and J lost 3 bases, with 9 bases between them. This CDR3 is built from 14 residues.